This paragraph reports one T cell receptor beta chain. The sample comes from a study of blood T cell repertoires in COVID-19. Study-level background: The cDNA or gDNA used as material had been derived from T cells, B-cell-depleted T cells, or PBMCs.

Data came from immunoSEQ multiplex PCR; TCRdb stores just in-frame clones and leaves some out. The sample gives 200,000 to 300,000 clones, 75% to 85% of which show up once; around an eighth is in the top ten. Sequenced: peripheral blood. This receptor was obtained from a woman aged 60 to 75 with active or convalescent COVID-19.

CDR3 nucleotides: TGTGCCTGGATTCTGGGGGGGTCCAACTATGGCTACACCTTC. Translating it yields CAWILGGSNYGYTF. V is TRBV30 and J is TRBJ1-2; the D gene is possibly TRBD1 (5 bases). Germline CDR1 and CDR2: GTSNPN and SVGIG (reference sequence). V dropped 4 bases and J dropped 2 bases, with 14 bases sitting between them. This CDR3 has 14 amino acids.